This T cell receptor (beta chain) was obtained from a study of tumor-infiltrating lymphocytes in localized non-small cell lung cancer. Produced via immunoSEQ multiplex PCR; TCRdb's table is partial and in-frame only. The sample holds about 23,000 clones, 73% seen once. CDR1 is SGDLS and CDR2 is YYNGEE in the germline V gene. V was shortened by 0 bases and J by 0 bases, with 4 bases between the two germline ends. The CDR3 contains 13 residues. The chain joins TRBV9 to TRBJ2-7, with no clear D. Material: lung tumor tissue. This TCR came from a human donor with non-small cell lung cancer. Here the CDR3 DNA reads TGTGCCAGCAGCGTAGATACCTCCTACGAGCAGTACTTC. This sequence encodes CASSVDTSYEQYF.